This TCR beta chain was observed in a study of blood T cell repertoires in COVID-19. Study details: Both acute and convalescent COVID-19 samples were obtained from the United States, Italy and Spain. Sample material is recorded as cDNA or gDNA derived from T cells, B-cell-depleted T cells, or PBMCs.

With V trimmed by 10 bases and J by 7 bases, 3 bases remained unmatched. The CDR3 loop spans 12 amino acids. The V gene's germline CDR1 is LNHDA and CDR2 SQIVND (reference sequence). Original processing methods: Counts of nucleated cells, estimated from reference gene primer amplification, were obtained. This table comes from immunoSEQ multiplex PCR, and its TCRdb copy is limited to in-frame clones, with some not included. V, J and clone size reflect that table, while D and trimming were determined from the DNA. In the table there are 310,000 or so clones, 70% to 90% of which are singletons. This TCR came from a man younger than 30 who had recovered from COVID-19. The genes are TRBV19 and TRBJ1-5; the match to TRBD1 covers 11 bases. Sequencing used peripheral blood. The CDR3 loop is CATGQGAQPQHF. CDR3 nucleotide sequence: TGTGCCACAGGACAGGGGGCCCAGCCCCAGCATTTT.